This TCR beta chain originates from a study of cytotoxic CD8 clonotypes in ibrutinib-treated CLL. Findings and caveats of the study: Having risen at ibrutinib response, clonality had fallen back toward baseline by progression.

Of note for this clone: Its target is not known.

Germline CDR1 is KGHSH and CDR2 is LQKENI. V was pared by 4 bases and J by 5 bases, with 10 bases between. This CDR3 contains 13 residues. The method was immunoSEQ multiplex PCR; TCRdb's version includes in-frame clones alone and lacks a portion of them. The data show 130,000 or so clones, roughly 77% seen once. This clonotype was obtained from a human donor with chronic lymphocytic leukemia. The specimen was PBMCs, collected after 12 months of ibrutinib treatment. The rearrangement uses TRBV18 and TRBJ2-3; D is possibly TRBD1 or TRBD2 (5 bases each). CDR3 sequence reads: CASSRDPGDTQYF. CDR3 DNA: TGTGCCAGCTCACGGGACCCCGGAGATACGCAGTATTTT.